The clone carrying this T cell receptor (beta chain) was detected many times. Antigen: not known. There were TCR beta CDR3 regions amplified from RNA transcripts. The study used the HTBI primer set for a first-round RT-PCR of the TCR CDR3. TCRdb passed the multiplex PCR reads through MiXCR, listing each CDR3 protein once. Of around 250,000 distinct CDR3 sequences in the sample, around 17% were seen once. This entry is derived from a study of T cells in Graves' hyperthyroidism and ophthalmopathy. V lost 0 bases to trimming and J lost 5 bases; unmatched junction nucleotides: 11. The CDR3 covers 17 residues. Germline CDR1 and CDR2: SEHNR and FQNEAQ (reference sequence). Clinical symptoms, serum thyroxine and TRAb, thyroid ultrasound and orbital computed tomography together formed the diagnostic basis. Study results and caveats: Most clonotypes expanded in thyroid above 0.001 were likewise present in blood.

The specimen was blood. This clonotype was obtained from a young woman with Graves' ophthalmopathy. The genes are TRBV7-9 and TRBJ2-7, with 9 bases that match TRBD2. Here the CDR3 DNA reads TGTGCCAGCAGCTTAGCGCCCCTGGCGGGAGGGCTAGACGAGCAGTACTTC. It translates to CASSLAPLAGGLDEQYF.